Below, one T cell receptor (beta chain) is given with its context. The CDR3 length is 15 residues. Germline CDR1 reads SGHDT; CDR2 reads YYEEEE. The V and J ends lost 2 bases and 12 bases respectively, with 23 bases between them. Through a sample-barcoded 5' primer and a J-beta primer mix, a second PCR was run for roughly 6 to 11 cycles. A single record per CDR3 protein comes from TCRdb applying MiXCR to the 5' RACE reads. This table has about 1.7 million distinct CDR3 sequences, 28% appearing once. The data derive from a study of blood T cells in healthy people across ages. Looking at the study overall: Per every two T cells, about one barcoded beta molecule was captured by template switching.

The sequenced material came from blood. This sequence was found in a woman aged 25 to 39 in good health. The rearrangement uses TRBV5-6 and TRBJ1-2; TRBD1 might be the D (5 bases). In nucleotides, the CDR3 is TGTGCCAGCAGCTTTCTTTTCCGGGATCCTCGAGGGGACACCTTC. This gives the protein CASSFLFRDPRGDTF.